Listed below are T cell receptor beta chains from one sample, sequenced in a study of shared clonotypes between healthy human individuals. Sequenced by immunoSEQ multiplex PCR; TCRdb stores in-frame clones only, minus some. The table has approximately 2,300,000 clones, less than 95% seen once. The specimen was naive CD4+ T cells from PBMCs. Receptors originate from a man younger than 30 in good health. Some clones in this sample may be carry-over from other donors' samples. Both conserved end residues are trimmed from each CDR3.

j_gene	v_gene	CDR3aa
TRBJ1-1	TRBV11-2	ASRRPAVSTEAF
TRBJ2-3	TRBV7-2	ASSFVLAGADTQY
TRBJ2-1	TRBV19	ASSTGTSGREQF
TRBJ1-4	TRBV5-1	ASSYGTGTNEKLF
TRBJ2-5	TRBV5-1	ASGVTLGEGRETQY
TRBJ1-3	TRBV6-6	ASRALSEPSGNTIY
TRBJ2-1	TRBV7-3	ASSYLGTRSYNEQF
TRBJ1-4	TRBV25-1	ASSESGPQKEKLF
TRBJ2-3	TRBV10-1	ASSESVDVDTQY
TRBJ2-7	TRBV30	AWSGQGPSVQY
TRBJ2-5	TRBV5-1	ASSMGVQETQY
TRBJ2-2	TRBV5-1	ASSLGAPDLWGANTGELF
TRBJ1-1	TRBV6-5	ASSPGQTEAF
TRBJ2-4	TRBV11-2	ASSPDTFGFIQY
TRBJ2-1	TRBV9	ASSVQASSYNEQF
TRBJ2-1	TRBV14	ASSQQGQRRNEQF
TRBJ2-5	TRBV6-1	ASSERVETQY
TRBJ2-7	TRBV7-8	ASRVDRTYEQY
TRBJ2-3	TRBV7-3	ASSLGLAGSTDTQY
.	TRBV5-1	ASSRVGSYEQY
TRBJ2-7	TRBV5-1	ASSPFRGEGQGDEQY
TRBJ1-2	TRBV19	ASKTRADYGYT
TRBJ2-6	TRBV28	ASSFPRASGANVLT
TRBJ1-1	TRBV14	ASSPNRGFLGEAF
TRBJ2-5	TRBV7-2	ASSPGTGAAQY
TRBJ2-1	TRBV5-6	ASSLGDNEQF
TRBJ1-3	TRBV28	ASSSRISGNTIY
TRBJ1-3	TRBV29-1	SVRKGNTIY
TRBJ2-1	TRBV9	ASSVGFPRGSNEQF
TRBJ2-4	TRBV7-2	ASSLGEGQLAKNIQY
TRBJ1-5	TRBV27	ASSFIGQGAQPQH
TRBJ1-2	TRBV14	ASSLRGAGIYGYT
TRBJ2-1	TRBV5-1	ASSLEVKYNEQF
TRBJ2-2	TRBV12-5	ASGLVLGQGATGELF
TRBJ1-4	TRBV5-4	ASSASGTGSLAAKLF
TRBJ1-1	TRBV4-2	ASSQHGNTEAF
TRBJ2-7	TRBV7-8	ASSLLRGSDEQY
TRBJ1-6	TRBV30	AWSRGNSPLH
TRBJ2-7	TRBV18	ASSTGGTTYEQY
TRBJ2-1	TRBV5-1	ASSFDRAFSYNEQF
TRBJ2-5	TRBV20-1	SSDRQETQY
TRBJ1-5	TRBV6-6	ASSSDRGGTQH
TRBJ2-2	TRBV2	ASSVLTGELF
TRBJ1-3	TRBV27	ASSLSLKQGHTIY
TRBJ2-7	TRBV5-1	ASWDRAGGSYEQY
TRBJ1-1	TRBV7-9	ASSNRAGAAEAF
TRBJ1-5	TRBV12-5	ASAPGGGTGAGNQPQH
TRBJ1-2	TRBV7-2	ASSLESQGGVGYT
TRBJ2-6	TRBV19	ASSNKPGYGTGANVLT
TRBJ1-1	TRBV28	ASSNPGRGNTEAF
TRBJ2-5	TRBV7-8	ASSLLTGVQETQY
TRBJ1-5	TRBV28	ASSLASGAYSNQPQH
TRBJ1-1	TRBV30	AWSVRGDLEAF